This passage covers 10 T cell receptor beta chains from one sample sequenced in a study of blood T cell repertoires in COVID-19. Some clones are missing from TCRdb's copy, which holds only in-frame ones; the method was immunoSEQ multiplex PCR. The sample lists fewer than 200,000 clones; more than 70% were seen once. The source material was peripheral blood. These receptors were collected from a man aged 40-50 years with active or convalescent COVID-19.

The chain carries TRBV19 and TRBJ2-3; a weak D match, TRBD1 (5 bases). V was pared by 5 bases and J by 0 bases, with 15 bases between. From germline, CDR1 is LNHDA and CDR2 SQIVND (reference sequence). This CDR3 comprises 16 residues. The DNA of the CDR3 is TGTGCCAGTAGTCCTTGGACAAGCTCTAGCACAGATACGCAGTATTTT. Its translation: CASSPWTSSSTDTQYF.

The CDR3 DNA sequence: TGTGCCAGCAGCCCCCGGGACTTTGCTGGGGCCAACGTCCTGACTTTC. Encoded protein: CASSPRDFAGANVLTF. The chain uses TRBV7-9 and TRBJ2-6, with D maybe TRBD2 (6 bases). The germline CDR1 and CDR2 sequences are SEHNR and FQNEAQ (reference sequence). Trimming cost V 5 bases and J 2 bases, with 13 bases left between them. The CDR3 has 16 amino acids.

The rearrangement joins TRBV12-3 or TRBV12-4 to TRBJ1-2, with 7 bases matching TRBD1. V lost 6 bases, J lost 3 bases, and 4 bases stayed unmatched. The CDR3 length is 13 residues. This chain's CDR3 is CASRPTGDYGYTF. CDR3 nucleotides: TGTGCCAGCAGACCTACAGGGGACTATGGCTACACCTTC.

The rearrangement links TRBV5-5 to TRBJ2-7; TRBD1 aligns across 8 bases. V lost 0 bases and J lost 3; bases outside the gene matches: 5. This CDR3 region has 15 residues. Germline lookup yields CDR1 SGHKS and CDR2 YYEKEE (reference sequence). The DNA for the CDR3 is TGTGCCAGCAGCTTGGGGACAGGGTTTGTCTACGAGCAGTACTTC. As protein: CASSLGTGFVYEQYF.

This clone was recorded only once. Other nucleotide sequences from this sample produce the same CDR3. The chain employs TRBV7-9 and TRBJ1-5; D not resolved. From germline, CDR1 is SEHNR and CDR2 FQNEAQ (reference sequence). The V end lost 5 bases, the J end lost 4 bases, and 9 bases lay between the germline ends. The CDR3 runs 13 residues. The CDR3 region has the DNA TGTGCCAGCAGCCGGGAGGGAAATCAGCCCCAGCATTTT. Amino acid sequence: CASSREGNQPQHF.

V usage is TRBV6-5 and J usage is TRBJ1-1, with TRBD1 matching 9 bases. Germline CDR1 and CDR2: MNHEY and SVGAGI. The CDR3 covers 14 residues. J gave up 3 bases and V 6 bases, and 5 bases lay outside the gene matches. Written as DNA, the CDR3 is TGTGCCAGCAGAGATACAGGGGGCCACACTGAAGCTTTCTTT. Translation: CASRDTGGHTEAFF.

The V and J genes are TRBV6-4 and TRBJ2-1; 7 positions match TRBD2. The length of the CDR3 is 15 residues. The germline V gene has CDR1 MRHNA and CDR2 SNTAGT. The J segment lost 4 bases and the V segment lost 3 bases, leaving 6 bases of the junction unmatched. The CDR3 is CASSETGGIYNEQFF. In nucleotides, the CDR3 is TGTGCCAGCAGTGAGACGGGGGGAATTTACAATGAGCAGTTCTTC.

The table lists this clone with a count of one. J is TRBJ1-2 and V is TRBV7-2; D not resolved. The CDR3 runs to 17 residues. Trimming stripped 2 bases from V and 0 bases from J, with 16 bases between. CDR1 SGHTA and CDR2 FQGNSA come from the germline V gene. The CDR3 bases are TGTGCCAGCAGCTTAAACGTCCGGGAATTTCCTAACTATGGCTACACCTTC. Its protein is CASSLNVREFPNYGYTF.

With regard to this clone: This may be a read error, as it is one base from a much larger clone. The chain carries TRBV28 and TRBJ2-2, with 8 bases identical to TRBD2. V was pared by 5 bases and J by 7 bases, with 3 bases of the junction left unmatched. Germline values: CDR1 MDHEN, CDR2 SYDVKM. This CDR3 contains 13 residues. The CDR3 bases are TGTGCCAGCAGTGCCCGGGGGGGCGGGGAGCTGTTTTTT. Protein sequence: CASSARGGGELFF.

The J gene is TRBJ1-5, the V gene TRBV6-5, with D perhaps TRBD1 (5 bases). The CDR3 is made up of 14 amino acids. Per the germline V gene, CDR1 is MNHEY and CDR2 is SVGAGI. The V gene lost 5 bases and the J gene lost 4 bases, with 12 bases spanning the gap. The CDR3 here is CASSPDSLNQPQHF. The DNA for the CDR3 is TGTGCCAGCAGTCCTGACAGTCTAAATCAGCCCCAGCATTTT.